Each of the 21 T cell receptor beta chains below was sequenced from the same sample in a study of T cells in tuberculosis. Only in-frame clones appear in the TCRdb table, and some are missing; sequencing was by immunoSEQ multiplex PCR. Found here are 25,000 to 35,000 clones, about 90% of them singletons; the top ten hold about 7.7%. Time point denoted: new active TB diagnosis, blood taken before or within 7 days of starting treatment. This specimen was PBMCs, taken at tuberculosis diagnosis. The receptors originated from an adult with tuberculosis. Some clones in this sample may be carry-over from other donors' samples.

The chain couples TRBV2 to TRBJ1-1; tentatively, D is TRBD1 (5 bases). The V gene lost 8 bases and the J gene lost 0 bases, with 19 bases spanning the gap. Germline V CDR1 and CDR2: SNHLY, FYNNEI. CDR3 size: 16 residues. This chain's CDR3 is CASQSTGLLMNTEAFF. CDR3 DNA: TGTGCCAGCCAGAGTACAGGCCTCTTAATGAACACTGAAGCTTTCTTT.

V usage is TRBV7-9 and J usage is TRBJ1-5; no clear D. CDR1 and CDR2 from the germline V gene are SEHNR and FQNEAQ (reference sequence). The CDR3 covers 18 residues. V lost 1 base and J 0 bases, leaving 16 bases between the germline ends. The CDR3 is CASSLVAAGRNSNQPQHF. CDR3 bases: TGTGCCAGCAGCTTAGTAGCGGCGGGCAGGAATAGCAATCAGCCCCAGCATTTT.

The count of this clone is one. This chain links TRBV18 with TRBJ1-1; 9 nucleotides match TRBD1. This CDR3 has 18 amino acids. The V and J ends lost 6 bases and 3 bases, in that order; junction bases with no gene match: 17. Germline V lookup: CDR1 KGHSH, CDR2 LQKENI. CDR3 loop: CASSLTGQGTSVYTEAFF. The CDR3 DNA reads as TGTGCCAGCTCCCTCACGGGACAGGGAACGAGCGTGTACACTGAAGCTTTCTTT. Together with reference TRBV18 and TRBJ1-1, the CDR3 gives the full variable domain: NAGVMQNPRHLVRRRGQEARLRCSPMKGHSHVYWYRQLPEEGLKFMVYLQKENIIDESGMPKERFSAEFPKEGPSILRIQQVVRGDSAAYFCASSLTGQGTSVYTEAFFGQGTRLTVV.

This rearrangement joins TRBV18 to TRBJ1-4, with D perhaps matching TRBD1 (6 bases). Deletions cut 6 bases from V and 8 bases from J, with 16 bases between. Germline CDR1 reads KGHSH; CDR2 reads LQKENI. The CDR3 sequence is 14 residues long. In DNA form, the CDR3 reads TGTGCCAGCTCTACGGTGGGGGGGCGAGAAAAACTGTTTTTT. Translation: CASSTVGGREKLFF.

The V and J genes are TRBV6-5 and TRBJ2-5, with D unresolved. V gave up 4 bases and J gave up 1 base, with 10 bases separating them. This CDR3 is 14 amino acids long. CDR1 and CDR2 (germline): MNHEY, SVGAGI. The CDR3 loop reads CASSSRRVQETQYF. The CDR3 bases are TGTGCCAGCAGTTCTCGTCGGGTCCAAGAGACCCAGTACTTC.

This clone was counted between two and nine times. CDR3 bases: TGTGCCAGCAGCTTGGAAAGCGGGTGGTGGACTGAAGCTTTCTTT. It specifies CASSLESGWWTEAFF. J is TRBJ1-1 and V is TRBV5-5; D unresolved. V was cut by 0 bases and J by 5 bases, with 14 bases left in between. The CDR3 has 15 amino acids. The germline CDR1 and CDR2 sequences are SGHKS and YYEKEE (reference sequence).

CDR3: CASKADSPLHF. The CDR3 DNA reads TGTGCCAGCAAAGCCGATTCACCCCTCCACTTT. This sequence joins TRBV2 and TRBJ1-6; no definite D call. The CDR3 extends over 11 amino acids. Germline CDR1 reads SNHLY; CDR2 reads FYNNEI. Between the trimmed V and J ends, which lost 7 bases and 8 bases, there was a span of 6 bases.

CDR3 bases: TGTGCCAGCAGCTTATTCGGGGGAATGAACACTGAAGCTTTCTTT. Encoded protein: CASSLFGGMNTEAFF. The chain links TRBV11-2 to TRBJ1-1, with a possible D match to TRBD1 (5 bases). The CDR3 loop spans 15 amino acids. V lost 2 bases and J 0 bases, leaving 10 bases between the germline ends. Germline lookup yields CDR1 SGHAT and CDR2 FQNNGV. Drawing the rest from reference TRBV11-2 and TRBJ1-1, the complete variable domain is EAGVAQSPRYKIIEKRQSVAFWCNPISGHATLYWYQQILGQGPKLLIQFQNNGVVDDSQLPKDRFSAERLKGVDSTLKIQPAKLEDSAVYLCASSLFGGMNTEAFFGQGTRLTVV.

The J gene is TRBJ2-7, the V gene TRBV5-5; the match to TRBD1 covers 7 bases. The germline CDR1 and CDR2 sequences are SGHKS and YYEKEE (reference sequence). CDR3 size: 15 residues. V shed 5 bases, J shed 1 base, and the junction held 9 bases outside the gene matches. CDR3 DNA sequence: TGTGCCAGCAGTCCTAGACAGGGTGGGTCCTACGAGCAGTACTTC. Its protein product is CASSPRQGGSYEQYF.

The rearrangement joins TRBV27 to TRBJ2-3, with TRBD2 identical over 8 bases. Germline lookup yields CDR1 MNHEY and CDR2 SMNVEV (reference sequence). J lost 0 bases, V lost 5 bases, and 7 bases had no gene match. The CDR3 consists of 16 residues. The DNA of the CDR3 is TGTGCCAGCAGTCCAAAGCGGGGGTCTAGCACAGATACGCAGTATTTT. It codes for CASSPKRGSSTDTQYF.

This clone has a single count. V and J are TRBV5-8 and TRBJ1-5, with TRBD1 as a possible D gene (5 bases). The CDR3 has 15 amino acids. Per germline, CDR1 SGHTS and CDR2 YDEGEE. With 2 bases removed from V and 6 bases from J, the gap between germline ends came to 15 bases. Written as DNA, the CDR3 is TGTGCCAGCAGCTTTTCACCCTCAGGGCTTCAGCCCCAGCATTTT. Its translation: CASSFSPSGLQPQHF.

This clone showed up just once. The chain uses TRBV6-5 and TRBJ2-7; tentative D call: TRBD1 (6 bases). Trimming cost V 5 bases and J 3 bases, with 14 bases left between them. CDR3 length: 14 residues. Germline CDR1 is MNHEY and CDR2 is SVGAGI. As DNA, the CDR3 is TGTGCCAGCAGTAGAACAGGGCTTGACTACGAGCAGTACTTC. It specifies CASSRTGLDYEQYF.

The V call is TRBV7-2, the J call TRBJ1-6, with a tentative D call TRBD1 (6 bases). V lost 1 base and J lost 6, with 16 bases in between. CDR1 is SGHTA, CDR2 FQGNSA, per germline. The CDR3 covers 17 residues. CDR3 nucleotide sequence: TGTGCCAGCAGCTTAGAGAGTCAGGGGTTGGGTAATTCACCCCTCCACTTT. Protein: CASSLESQGLGNSPLHF.

The V and J genes are TRBV4-2 and TRBJ2-6; 8 bases map to TRBD2. Looked up from germline, CDR1 is LGHNA and CDR2 is YNFKEQ. Trimming took 5 bases from V and 0 from J; bases not matched to a gene: 3. CDR3 length: 16 residues. The CDR3 nucleotides are TGTGCCAGCAGCTCAAGCGGGGGCTCTGGGGCCAACGTCCTGACTTTC. The encoded protein is CASSSSGGSGANVLTF.

J is TRBJ2-7 and V is TRBV19; 8 bases agree with TRBD1. CDR1 is LNHDA and CDR2 is SQIVND in the germline V gene (reference sequence). V lost 5 bases, J lost 3 bases, and 15 bases stayed unmatched. The CDR3 extends over 17 amino acids. CDR3 in DNA: TGTGCCAGTAGTCCGAATGGGGGGACAGGAATGTTCTACGAGCAGTACTTC. This gives the protein CASSPNGGTGMFYEQYF.

This clone was counted only a few times. The rearrangement joins TRBV27 to TRBJ1-1; TRBD1 aligns across 8 bases. The ends lost 0 bases at V and 3 bases at J; junction bases unmatched: 12. CDR3 length: 18 amino acids. Germline CDR1 and CDR2: MNHEY and SMNVEV (reference sequence). The CDR3 reads CASSLSFLRTGWDTEAFF. Written as DNA, the CDR3 is TGTGCCAGCAGTTTATCATTTCTTCGGACAGGGTGGGACACTGAAGCTTTCTTT.

This clone has more than one count but fewer than ten. The CDR3 sequence: CASSRQLNTEAFF. The CDR3 DNA reads TGCGCCAGCAGCCGACAGCTGAACACTGAAGCTTTCTTT. V usage is TRBV5-1 and J usage is TRBJ1-1, with D maybe TRBD1 (5 bases). This CDR3 is built from 13 residues. From germline, CDR1 is SGHRS and CDR2 YFSETQ. Trimming shortened V by 4 bases and J by 0 bases, and 7 bases separated the two germline ends.

The CDR3 DNA is TGTGCCAGCAGTTACTCAGGGGGAGGGAATCAGCCCCAGCATTTT. Its protein is CASSYSGGGNQPQHF. The rearrangement uses TRBV6-5 and TRBJ1-5; perhaps TRBD1 as D (6 bases). Germline V gives CDR1 MNHEY, CDR2 SVGAGI. V was clipped by 0 bases and J by 4 bases, with 10 bases between them. The CDR3 contains 15 residues.

This clone occurred once. This chain connects TRBV7-7 to TRBJ2-1, with a weak D call TRBD1 (5 bases). V lost 5 bases and J 1 base, leaving 15 bases between the germline ends. The length of the CDR3 is 16 residues. Germline CDR1 reads SSHAT; CDR2 reads FNYEAQ (reference sequence). CDR3 sequence (DNA): TGTGCCAGCAGCCCCAGGGAAGATCCTTCCTACAATGAGCAGTTCTTC. As protein: CASSPREDPSYNEQFF.

The chain uses TRBV4-1 and TRBJ2-7, with 10 bases that match TRBD2. Trimming cost V 4 bases and J 0 bases; bases outside gene matches: 6. This CDR3 has 16 amino acids. Germline-derived CDR1 and CDR2 are MGHRA and YSYEKL. The DNA of the CDR3 is TGCGCCAGCAGCCGCCAACTAGCGGGGAGCTCCTACGAGCAGTACTTC. It encodes CASSRQLAGSSYEQYF.

This chain connects TRBV6-5 to TRBJ2-2; D remains unclear. CDR1 is MNHEY and CDR2 is SVGAGI in the germline V gene. V was pared by 6 bases and J by 4 bases, with 15 bases between. CDR3 length: 15 residues. CDR3 loop: CASRPGGLITGELFF. CDR3 DNA sequence: TGTGCCAGCAGGCCCGGCGGATTAATCACCGGGGAGCTGTTTTTT.